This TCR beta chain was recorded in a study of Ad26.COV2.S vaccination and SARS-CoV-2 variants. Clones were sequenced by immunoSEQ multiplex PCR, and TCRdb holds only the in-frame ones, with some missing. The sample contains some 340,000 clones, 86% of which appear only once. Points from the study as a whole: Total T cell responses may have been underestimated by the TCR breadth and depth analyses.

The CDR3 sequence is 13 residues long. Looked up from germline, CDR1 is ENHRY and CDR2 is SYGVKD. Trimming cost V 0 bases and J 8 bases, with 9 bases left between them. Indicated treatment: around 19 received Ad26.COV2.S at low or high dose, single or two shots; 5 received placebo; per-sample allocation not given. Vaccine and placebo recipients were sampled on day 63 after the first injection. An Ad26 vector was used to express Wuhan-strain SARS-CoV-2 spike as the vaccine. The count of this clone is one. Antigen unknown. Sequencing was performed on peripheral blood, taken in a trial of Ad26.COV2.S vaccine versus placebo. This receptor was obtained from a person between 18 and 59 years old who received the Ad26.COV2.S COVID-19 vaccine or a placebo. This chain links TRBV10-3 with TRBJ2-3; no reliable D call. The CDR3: CAISESFFPTQYF. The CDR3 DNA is TGTGCCATCAGTGAGTCCTTTTTTCCTACGCAGTATTTT.